This T cell receptor beta chain was sequenced during a study of long-term antiretroviral therapy in people with HIV. The wider study: The immediate-ART recommendation dates to 2015, and the earliest samples predate it by about a decade.

Comments on this clone: Its target is unknown.

Every donor contributed at least one pre-ART and at least two post-ART PBMC samples. Each sample contained about 0.85-11 million cryopreserved PBMC, thawed before DNA extraction. From germline, CDR1 is SNHLY and CDR2 FYNNEI. Trimming took 6 bases from V and 4 from J, leaving 12 bases between them. The CDR3 is 13 residues long. They ran version v3.0 of the immunoSEQ assay at survey level. TCRdb's table, derived via immunoSEQ multiplex PCR, lists solely in-frame clones and lacks some. The sample has 25,000 to 35,000 clones; approximately 93% are singletons. Findings of the study overall: Increased diversity was seen after ART, yet it remained lower than in transplant donor controls.

The TCR was taken from a woman aged 40 to 49 with HIV. This sample comprised unsorted PBMCs, obtained almost 6.7 years after starting antiretroviral therapy. V gene TRBV2 combines with J gene TRBJ1-2; maybe TRBD1 (6 bases). As DNA, the CDR3 is TGTGCCAGCAGCCCACAGGGTGGCTATGGCTACACCTTC. Protein sequence: CASSPQGGYGYTF.